This T cell receptor (beta chain) comes out of a study of cytomegalovirus exposure and HLA in healthy donors. Produced via immunoSEQ multiplex PCR; TCRdb's table is partial and in-frame only. The sample consists of over 200,000 clones, roughly 88% of them appearing once. V lost 0 bases to trimming and J lost 9 bases, with 15 bases between them. This CDR3 contains 13 residues. The V gene's germline CDR1 is GTSNPN and CDR2 SVGIG (reference sequence). This TCR was sampled from a woman in her late teens or twenties in good health and CMV-seronegative. The sequenced sample was PBMCs. This chain uses TRBV30 with TRBJ2-7; D is perhaps TRBD2 (6 bases). The CDR3 is CAWSVDLGGVQYF. The CDR3 DNA follows: TGTGCCTGGAGTGTCGACCTGGGAGGCGTGCAGTACTTC.